The clone carrying this T cell receptor delta chain was seen a few times. This likely reflects a read error, since a far larger clone is one base away. TCRdb re-called clones from the reads via CATT. The sample lists roughly 3,100 delta-chain clones; about 2.4% were seen once. Germline trimming cut 3 bases from V and 3 bases from J; bases unmatched to any gene: 20. Germline CDR1 and CDR2: GEAIGNYY and EKD. This CDR3 is 19 amino acids long. This record comes from a study of gamma-delta chains in newborns, infants, children. The receptor was isolated from a child who was a newborn, infant or young child, either healthy, febrile or measles-vaccinated (not recorded which). The V gene is TRDV2, the J gene TRDJ1; 8 nucleotides align to TRDD3. Sequencing input: blood. The CDR3, as DNA: TGTGCCTGTGACCCAGTTTCGGCCCCTGGGGGAGATTACTCCGATAAACTCATCTTT. This codes for CACDPVSAPGGDYSDKLIF.